This TCR beta chain came from a study of human T cells and chemical hapten exposure. Study at large: Donors were sensitized with 2% DPC on the upper inner arm.

Unique molecular identifiers were attached to individual cDNA molecules within the library. MiXCR, applied by TCRdb to the RACE reads, yields one record per CDR3 protein. The sample carries about 120,000 distinct CDR3 sequences, about an eighth recorded once. The time point is: patch test 1, 2 weeks after DPC sensitization. Treatment reported: therapeutic diphenylcyclopropenone sensitization with weekly scalp DPC. This sample comprised whole blood, obtained in connection with sensitization to the hapten diphenylcyclopropenone (DPC). The TCR originated in a man younger than 35 with alopecia areata. Some clones in this sample may be carry-over from other donors' samples.

The CDR3 spells CASSGKNTEAFF. The CDR3 coding sequence is TGCGCCAGCAGCGGGAAGAACACTGAAGCTTTCTTT. The chain links TRBV5-1 to TRBJ1-1; D gene ambiguous. CDR1 SGHRS and CDR2 YFSETQ come from the germline V gene. Trimming took 4 bases from V and 1 from J, leaving 5 bases between them. The CDR3 is made up of 12 amino acids.